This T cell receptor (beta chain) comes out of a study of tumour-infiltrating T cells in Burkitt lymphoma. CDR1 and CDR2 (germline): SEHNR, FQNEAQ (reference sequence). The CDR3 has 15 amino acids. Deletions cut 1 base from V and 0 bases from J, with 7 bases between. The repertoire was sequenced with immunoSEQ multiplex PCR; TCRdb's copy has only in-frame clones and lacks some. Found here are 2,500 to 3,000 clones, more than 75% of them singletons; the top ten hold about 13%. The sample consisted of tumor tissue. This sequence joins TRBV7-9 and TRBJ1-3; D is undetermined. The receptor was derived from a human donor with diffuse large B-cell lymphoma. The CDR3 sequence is CASSLEEFSGNTIYF. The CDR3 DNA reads TGTGCCAGCAGCTTAGAAGAGTTCTCTGGAAACACCATATATTTT.